The clone carrying this T cell receptor beta chain was seen ten or more times. Its antigen is unknown. The germline V gene encodes CDR1 SGHRS and CDR2 YFSETQ. The length of the CDR3 is 15 residues. Trimming took 2 bases from V and 1 from J, leaving 12 bases between them. TCRdb recomputed calls from the 5' RACE reads with MiXCR, one row per CDR3 protein. The data hold around 540,000 distinct CDR3 sequences, with about 12% observed a single time. This specimen belongs to a study of CD8 T cells in ankylosing spondylitis. General study results and limits: Ankylosing spondylitis blood seemed to carry a telltale TCR beta motif made of under ten highly homologous variants. Reported data indicate significant enrichment of disease-linked clones within matched ankylosing spondylitis synovial fluid. In peripheral blood, disease-linked CD8+ clones occurred at relatively low frequencies.

This clonotype was obtained from a male donor with ankylosing spondylitis. The rearrangement links TRBV5-1 to TRBJ1-1; a possible D gene is TRBD1 (5 bases). Material for sequencing was blood, either unsorted or a sorted T cell fraction (not recorded which). For the CDR3, the DNA is TGCGCCAGCAGCTTATCCGGGGCGGGGAACACTGAAGCTTTCTTT. Translating it yields CASSLSGAGNTEAFF.